A selection of T cell receptor beta chains follows, all from one sample in a study of blood T cell repertoires in COVID-19. Libraries were prepared by immunoSEQ multiplex PCR; TCRdb keeps only in-frame clonotypes and omits some of them. The sample holds about 150,000 clones, around 80% seen once. The material sequenced was peripheral blood. The receptors were gathered from a man in his sixties with acute or convalescent COVID-19. The CDR3 runs from the conserved cysteine through the conserved F or W. Each record gives: clone size, CDR3 length, D gene, J gene, V gene, CDR3 protein, CDR3 DNA. The D gene is left open where the match is weak. Part of the rows lack a size; the others show once, few, many or a class for expanded clones.

once	12	-	TRBJ2-3	TRBV13	CASSISTDTQYF	TGTGCCAGCAGCATAAGCACAGATACGCAGTATTTT
once	15	TRBD2	TRBJ2-1	TRBV5-1	CASSLGFPREIRQFF	TGCGCCAGCAGCTTGGGATTCCCGCGGGAGATTCGACAGTTCTTC
few	14	-	TRBJ1-2	TRBV15	CATSTRGTGYGYTF	TGTGCCACCAGCACAAGGGGGACGGGCTATGGCTACACCTTC
-	11	-	TRBJ2-5	TRBV6-5	CASSQQETQYF	TGTGCCAGCAGTCAACAAGAGACCCAGTACTTC
many	12	TRBD1	TRBJ1-2	TRBV28	CASTDRVYGYTF	TGTGCCAGCACGGACAGGGTCTATGGCTACACCTTC
-	16	-	TRBJ1-1	TRBV3-1/TRBV3-2	CASSQDWRMGNTEAFF	TGTGCCAGCAGCCAAGATTGGAGGATGGGGAACACTGAAGCTTTCTTT
-	15	-	TRBJ2-6	TRBV2	CASTGWGGGANVLTF	TGTGCCAGCACCGGATGGGGAGGTGGGGCCAACGTCCTGACTTTC
-	12	TRBD1	TRBJ1-2	TRBV18	CASSPPGGGYTF	TGTGCCAGCTCACCACCAGGGGGCGGCTACACCTTC
-	13	TRBD1	TRBJ1-2	TRBV11-2	CASRWTGGRLDTF	TGTGCCAGCAGGTGGACAGGGGGCCGCCTTGACACCTTC
-	15	-	TRBJ1-2	TRBV29-1	CSVAGTPNSNYGYTF	TGCAGCGTTGCCGGGACACCGAATTCTAACTATGGCTACACCTTC